Below are 25 T cell receptor beta chains sequenced from a single sample in a study of control samples from healthy donors and cancer patients. The protocol was immunoSEQ multiplex PCR, while the TCRdb copy is restricted to in-frame clones and leaves out a portion. Seen here are tens of thousands of clones, roughly 91% observed once, and the top ten hold 15% to 18%. Sequencing was done on a sample of blood. The receptors come from a man aged 30 to 39 in good health.

This rearrangement joins TRBV19 to TRBJ2-7, with a tentative D call TRBD1 (5 bases). V dropped 6 bases and J dropped 3 bases, with 12 bases sitting between them. Germline assignment: CDR1 LNHDA and CDR2 SQIVND (reference sequence). The CDR3 loop spans 13 amino acids. CDR3 nucleotides: TGTGCCAGTAGAAGGGGAACGGACTACGAGCAGTACTTC. Residues: CASRRGTDYEQYF.

This sequence joins TRBV30 and TRBJ1-1; D remains ambiguous. The V end was cut by 2 bases, the J end by 4 bases, with 8 bases between. Germline CDR1 is GTSNPN and CDR2 is SVGIG (reference sequence). The CDR3 is 12 residues long. The CDR3 here is CAWSRTVTEAFF. CDR3 sequence (DNA): TGTGCCTGGAGTAGGACGGTCACTGAAGCTTTCTTT.

This chain joins TRBV30 and TRBJ2-1, with 12 nucleotides matching TRBD2. The CDR3 runs 16 residues. With V trimmed by 3 bases and J by 9 bases, 12 bases remained unmatched. The germline V gene encodes CDR1 GTSNPN and CDR2 SVGIG (reference sequence). The CDR3 here is CAWRTSGSFGKSEQFF. CDR3 sequence (DNA): TGTGCCTGGAGGACTAGCGGGAGTTTTGGCAAAAGTGAGCAGTTCTTC.

This chain links TRBV24-1 with TRBJ2-2; 9 positions match TRBD1. Germline assignment: CDR1 KGHDR and CDR2 SFDVKD. Losses at the gene ends were 8 bases for V and 6 bases for J; bases not matched to a gene: 12. CDR3 length: 16 residues. CDR3 residues: CATTPTGTGSAGELFF. The CDR3 nucleotides are TGTGCCACCACCCCAACCGGGACAGGGTCGGCCGGGGAGCTGTTTTTT.

The chain has TRBV30 and TRBJ2-6; D call uncertain. V shed 1 base and J shed 1 base, with 2 bases lying between them. Germline assignment: CDR1 GTSNPN and CDR2 SVGIG (reference sequence). The CDR3 has 13 amino acids. CDR3 sequence: CAWSGSGANVLTF. The CDR3 region has the DNA TGTGCCTGGAGTGGGTCTGGGGCCAACGTCCTGACTTTC.

The gene calls are TRBV10-3 and TRBJ2-7, with TRBD2 identical over 9 bases. Germline-derived CDR1 and CDR2 are ENHRY and SYGVKD. This CDR3 has 14 residues. V gave up 5 bases and J gave up 0 bases; unmatched junction bases: 2. The DNA of the CDR3 is TGTGCCATCAGTCGAGCGGGGGGCTCCTACGAGCAGTACTTC. It yields the protein CAISRAGGSYEQYF.

The CDR3 loop is CSVGNTEAFF. DNA of the CDR3: TGCAGCGTCGGTAACACTGAAGCTTTCTTT. V gene TRBV29-1 combines with J gene TRBJ1-1; D is unresolved. The V gene lost 6 bases and the J gene lost 2 bases, with 4 bases spanning the gap. CDR1 is SQVTM, CDR2 ANQGSEA, per germline. This CDR3 comprises 10 residues.

The V and J genes are TRBV2 and TRBJ2-7, with 9 bases fitting TRBD1. The V gene end was trimmed by 3 bases and the J gene end by 2 bases; junction bases not matched to a gene: 5. The germline gives CDR1 SNHLY, CDR2 FYNNEI. There are 15 residues in the CDR3. The DNA of the CDR3 is TGTGCCAGCAGTGACGGGGGACAGGGCGCCTACGAGCAGTACTTC. Its protein product is CASSDGGQGAYEQYF.

This chain uses TRBV18 with TRBJ2-5, with a weak D call TRBD1 (5 bases). The CDR3 has 15 residues. The germline CDR1 and CDR2 sequences are KGHSH and LQKENI. V was pared by 4 bases and J by 5 bases, with 17 bases between. CDR3 bases: TGTGCCAGCTCACGGTACAGGCCGGAAGGGGAGACCCAGTACTTC. This translates into CASSRYRPEGETQYF.

This clone was recorded a few times. The CDR3 loop is CAKARVGEQYF. The CDR3, as DNA: TGTGCCAAGGCCAGGGTGGGCGAGCAGTACTTC. J is TRBJ2-7 and V is TRBV5-4; D is possibly TRBD1 (5 bases). CDR3 length equals 11 residues. The germline V gene has CDR1 SGHNT and CDR2 YYREEE (reference sequence). Trimming took 9 bases from V and 6 from J, leaving 13 bases between them.

The gene calls are TRBV11-1 and TRBJ2-1, with D possibly being TRBD1 (5 bases). V gave up 3 bases and J gave up 6 bases, with 15 bases separating them. CDR1 is SGHAT and CDR2 is FQDESV in the germline V gene (reference sequence). There are 15 residues in the CDR3. CDR3 sequence: CASSLGRVIGNEQFF. DNA of the CDR3: TGTGCCAGCAGCTTGGGCAGGGTCATTGGCAATGAGCAGTTCTTC. The whole variable domain, remainder taken from reference TRBV11-1 and TRBJ2-1, is EAEVAQSPRYKITEKSQAVAFWCDPISGHATLYWYRQILGQGPELLVQFQDESVVDDSQLPKDRFSAERLKGVDSTLKIQPAELGDSAMYLCASSLGRVIGNEQFFGPGTRLTVL.

The genes are TRBV6-1 and TRBJ1-3; perhaps TRBD1 as D (5 bases). V was trimmed by 0 bases and J by 4 bases, leaving 10 bases between them. The germline gives CDR1 MNHNS, CDR2 SASEGT. CDR3 length: 15 residues. The chain's CDR3 is CASSEAWRGGNTIYF. DNA for the CDR3: TGTGCCAGCAGTGAAGCGTGGCGGGGGGGAAACACCATATATTTT.

This rearrangement joins TRBV4-3 to TRBJ2-1; 13 nucleotides line up with TRBD2. Germline V CDR1 and CDR2: LGHNA, YSLEER. The CDR3 consists of 16 residues. The J segment lost 9 bases and the V segment lost 1 base, leaving 6 bases of the junction unmatched. CDR3 protein: CASSQAGLAGAFEQFF. The CDR3 bases are TGCGCCAGCAGCCAAGCAGGACTAGCGGGGGCCTTTGAGCAGTTCTTC.

The chain recombines TRBV6-5 with TRBJ1-1; no definite D call. The CDR3 extends over 13 amino acids. The V gene's germline CDR1 is MNHEY and CDR2 SVGAGI. The V end was cut by 4 bases, the J end by 4 bases, with 10 bases between. The CDR3 nucleotides are TGTGCCAGCAGTTTATACTTGGGCACTGAAGCTTTCTTT. Its protein is CASSLYLGTEAFF.

This sequence joins TRBV27 and TRBJ2-3; TRBD2 aligns across 11 bases. The trim removed 6 bases at V and 9 bases at J, leaving 11 bases unmatched. The CDR3 sequence is 15 residues long. The V gene's germline CDR1 is MNHEY and CDR2 SMNVEV (reference sequence). This CDR3 reads CASSSTSGTVRTQYF. For the CDR3, the DNA is TGTGCCAGCAGCTCGACTAGCGGGACGGTGAGAACGCAGTATTTT.

The chain uses TRBV14 and TRBJ2-6, with D perhaps TRBD1 (5 bases). Per the germline V gene, CDR1 is SGHDN and CDR2 is FVKESK. Trimming took 2 bases from V and 11 from J, leaving 13 bases between them. This CDR3 comprises 14 residues. CDR3 region: CASSQSRGPDVLTF. The CDR3, as DNA: TGTGCCAGCAGCCAATCTAGGGGTCCGGACGTCCTGACTTTC. Full variable domain (remainder filled in from reference TRBV14 and TRBJ2-6): EAGVTQFPSHSVIEKGQTVTLRCDPISGHDNLYWYRRVMGKEIKFLLHFVKESKQDESGMPNNRFLAERTGGTYSTLKVQPAELEDSGVYFCASSQSRGPDVLTFGAGSRLTVL.

This clone was picked up a small number of times. The chain uses TRBV19 and TRBJ2-7, with TRBD1 matching 7 bases. This CDR3 has 12 residues. In germline, CDR1 is LNHDA, CDR2 SQIVND (reference sequence). J was trimmed by 4 bases and V by 4 bases; bases with no gene match: 1. CDR3: CASSTGGYEQYF. As DNA, the CDR3 is TGTGCCAGTAGTACAGGGGGTTACGAGCAGTACTTC.

CDR3 protein: CAWSGQELAKNIQYF. In nucleotides, the CDR3 is TGTGCCTGGAGTGGACAGGAGCTAGCCAAAAACATTCAGTACTTC. This chain links TRBV30 with TRBJ2-4; perhaps TRBD1 as D (6 bases). The germline V gene has CDR1 GTSNPN and CDR2 SVGIG (reference sequence). The CDR3 is 15 amino acids. V lost 1 base, J lost 0 bases, and 10 bases lay in between. Supplemented by reference TRBV30 and TRBJ2-4, the full variable domain reads SQTIHQWPATLVQPVGSPLSLECTVEGTSNPNLYWYRQAAGRGLQLLFYSVGIGQISSEVPQNLSASRPQDRQFILSSKKLLLSDSGFYLCAWSGQELAKNIQYFGAGTRLSVL.

This clone was observed a few times. This chain links TRBV9 with TRBJ2-4; D could derive from TRBD1 or TRBD2 (5 bases each). V shed 0 bases and J shed 6 bases, with 10 bases lying between them. Looked up from germline, CDR1 is SGDLS and CDR2 is YYNGEE. The CDR3 is made up of 14 amino acids. CDR3: CASSVAGAGNIQYF. The DNA for the CDR3 is TGTGCCAGCAGCGTAGCTGGGGCGGGAAACATTCAGTACTTC.

J is TRBJ1-6 and V is TRBV7-8; D is perhaps TRBD1 (5 bases). CDR1 and CDR2 (germline): SGHVS, FQNEAQ. V was clipped by 5 bases and J by 7 bases, with 21 bases between them. The CDR3 length is 17 residues. This chain's CDR3 is CASSQRGRGARNSPLHF. The CDR3 region has the DNA TGTGCCAGCAGCCAGCGGGGGAGGGGAGCCAGGAATTCACCCCTCCACTTT.

This clone was picked up a small number of times. The rearrangement links TRBV7-8 to TRBJ2-7; TRBD2 matches at 13 bases. This CDR3 is built from 17 residues. V lost 0 bases to trimming and J lost 3 bases; unmatched junction nucleotides: 5. Germline V gene lookup returns CDR1 SGHVS and CDR2 FQNEAQ. The CDR3 DNA is TGTGCCAGCAGCTTAGCGCACGGACTAGCGGGAGTCTACGAGCAGTACTTC. This translates into CASSLAHGLAGVYEQYF.

This clone occurred a few times. The chain links TRBV4-3 to TRBJ2-4, with D maybe TRBD2 (5 bases). The CDR3 extends over 19 amino acids. Germline V gene sequence: CDR1 LGHNA, CDR2 YSLEER. V shed 5 bases and J shed 0 bases, with 23 bases lying between them. The CDR3, as DNA: TGCGCCAGCAGCGCAAGACGGGGTTCTGAGGGTCCAGCCAAAAACATTCAGTACTTC. Amino acid sequence: CASSARRGSEGPAKNIQYF.

The chain combines TRBV19 with TRBJ1-1, with unresolved D. Trimming left V 8 bases short and J 7 bases short, with 23 bases between. Germline CDR1 is LNHDA and CDR2 is SQIVND (reference sequence). The CDR3 has 15 amino acids. The CDR3 loop reads CASDRTYGVLGEAFF. The CDR3 bases are TGTGCCAGTGACCGAACTTATGGAGTCCTTGGTGAAGCTTTCTTT.

The sample holds one count of this clone. V is TRBV2 and J is TRBJ1-5; D is ambiguous. The germline V gene encodes CDR1 SNHLY and CDR2 FYNNEI. Trimming removed 4 bases at V and 0 bases at J, with 10 bases between. CDR3 size: 15 residues. CDR3 region: CASSAPGYSNQPQHF. CDR3 coding DNA: TGTGCCAGCAGTGCGCCCGGATATAGCAATCAGCCCCAGCATTTT.

This chain uses TRBV7-3 with TRBJ2-5; 7 bases fit TRBD1. From germline, CDR1 is SGHTA and CDR2 FQGTGA. This CDR3 is built from 13 residues. The V segment lost 2 bases and the J segment 5 bases; nucleotides outside the gene matches: 2. CDR3 protein: CASSLGRGETQYF. In DNA form, the CDR3 reads TGTGCCAGCAGCTTAGGCAGGGGGGAGACCCAGTACTTC.